These T cell receptor beta chains were read from a single sample in a study of blood T cell repertoires in COVID-19. Sequencing used immunoSEQ multiplex PCR; TCRdb keeps in-frame clones, though not all of them. The sample has about 400,000 clones, around 87% seen once; the top ten hold around 2%. The material sequenced was PBMCs or T cells enriched from blood (not recorded which). The source is a middle-aged man in a cohort exposed to, infected with or recovered from COVID-19 (not recorded which). Both conserved end residues are part of each CDR3. A D gene is named only where the DNA matches it firmly. Size values are once, few and many counts, or a class for expanded clones, and some rows have none.

v_call	clone_size	j_call	d_call	cdr3_nt	cdr3_aa
TRBV5-4	.	TRBJ2-1	.	TGTGCCAGCAGCTTGCGGCGGGCAGCGCGGGATGAGCAGTTCTTC	CASSLRRAARDEQFF
TRBV24-1	.	TRBJ1-2	TRBD1	TGTGCCACCAGTGTTAACGGACAGGGGGCTGGCTACACCTTC	CATSVNGQGAGYTF
TRBV7-8	.	TRBJ2-7	TRBD2	TGTGCCAGCAGCTGGTCTAGCGGGAGTCGCGAGCAGTACTTC	CASSWSSGSREQYF
TRBV7-9	.	TRBJ1-5	.	TGTGCCAGCAGCGCCGGAGCGGCAGGAAGTTTCAATCAGCCCCAGCATTTT	CASSAGAAGSFNQPQHF
TRBV5-1	few	TRBJ1-2	.	TGCGCCAGCAGCTTTGGCGGGATGGGTAACTATGGCTACACCTTC	CASSFGGMGNYGYTF
TRBV7-9	.	TRBJ2-1	TRBD2	TGTGCCAGCGTACTAGCGGGAGAGAATGAGCAGTTCTTC	CASVLAGENEQFF
TRBV5-6	.	TRBJ1-6	.	TGTGCCAGCAGCTTGGGGGAGGATTCACCCCTCCACTTT	CASSLGEDSPLHF
TRBV30	.	TRBJ2-5	TRBD2	TGTGCCCTCACCCGACTGGGGACTAACCAAGAGACCCAGTACTTC	CALTRLGTNQETQYF
TRBV6-6	.	TRBJ2-7	TRBD1	TGTGCCAGCAGTACAGGGGGCTACGAGCAGTACTTC	CASSTGGYEQYF
TRBV2	.	TRBJ1-5	.	TGTGCCAGCAGTGACGGGAATCGACAGCCCCAGCATTTT	CASSDGNRQPQHF
TRBV6-6	.	TRBJ1-4	TRBD1	TGTGCCAGCAGTTACGCGACAGGGATCAGCGAAAAACTGTTTTTT	CASSYATGISEKLFF
TRBV5-1	.	TRBJ1-3	.	TGCGCCAGCAGCTCACAGGGACGTGGCTCTGGAAACACCATATATTTT	CASSSQGRGSGNTIYF
TRBV30	few	TRBJ1-4	.	TGTGCCTGGAGTGTAACAACAACTAATGAAAAACTGTTTTTT	CAWSVTTTNEKLFF
TRBV1	.	TRBJ1-5	.	TGCACCAGCAGCCAAAGGGGAAGACGGAACAATCAGCCCCAGCATTTT	CTSSQRGRRNNQPQHF
TRBV11-2	.	TRBJ1-3	.	TGTGCCAGCAGCCTACAGGTTTTATCTGGAAACACCATATATTTT	CASSLQVLSGNTIYF
TRBV5-4	.	TRBJ1-1	.	TGTGCCAGCAGCTTGGGGCAGGGGTTCACTGAAGCTTTCTTT	CASSLGQGFTEAFF
TRBV6-5	once	TRBJ1-6	.	TGTGCCAGCAGTTACAGACAGGCTTCGCAGAATTCACCCCTCCACTTT	CASSYRQASQNSPLHF
TRBV7-3	once	TRBJ2-2	TRBD1	TGTGCCAGCAGCCTAAAGGGACAGGCCTTCGAGAAGCTGTTTTTT	CASSLKGQAFEKLFF
TRBV25-1	.	TRBJ1-2	.	TGTGCCACCCTTAAGTCAGGGCTCCTTAATGGCTACACCTTC	CATLKSGLLNGYTF
TRBV6-5	.	TRBJ1-5	.	TGTGCCAGCAGCTACGACAGAGTCAATCAGCCCCAGCATTTT	CASSYDRVNQPQHF
TRBV29-1	.	TRBJ2-7	TRBD2	TGCAGCGCTCGAACCGGGACTAGGAGCTCCTACGAGCAGTACTTC	CSARTGTRSSYEQYF
TRBV24-1	once	TRBJ2-3	TRBD1	TGTGCCACCAGTGCGACAGGGGCTAGCACAGATACGCAGTATTTT	CATSATGASTDTQYF
TRBV25-1	few	TRBJ1-3	TRBD1	TGTGCCAGCAGTGGGGACAGGGCCGCCTCTGGAAACACCATATATTTT	CASSGDRAASGNTIYF
TRBV30	once	TRBJ1-5	.	TGTGCCTGGAGTGATGTCTATAGCAATCAGCCCCAGCATTTT	CAWSDVYSNQPQHF
TRBV14	.	TRBJ1-1	.	TGTGCCAGCAGCCAAGCCCAGGGTAATTTAAACGCTGAAGCTTTCTTT	CASSQAQGNLNAEAFF
TRBV7-3	once	TRBJ2-2	.	TGTGCCAGCAGCCCGCAGGGGTCCGGGGAGCTGTTTTTT	CASSPQGSGELFF
TRBV2	.	TRBJ2-2	.	TGTGCCACCCGACGCAGCGCGGCGAACACCGGGGAGCTGTTTTTT	CATRRSAANTGELFF